This is a list of T cell receptor beta chains from one sample in a study of blood T cell repertoires in COVID-19. The protocol was immunoSEQ multiplex PCR, while the TCRdb copy is restricted to in-frame clones and leaves out a portion. The data hold about 190,000 clones, with about 83% observed a single time. Sequencing was carried out using peripheral blood. The receptors shown here come from a man in his forties or fifties with active or convalescent COVID-19. Both conserved end residues are part of each CDR3. The D gene is left open where the match is weak. The listing skips clone size in some rows; elsewhere it reads once, few, many or a size class.

.	TRBV3-1/TRBV3-2	.	TRBJ2-1	TGTGCCAGCAGCCAGGGGGACACCACCCTAGCCTCCAATGAGCAGTTCTTC	CASSQGDTTLASNEQFF
.	TRBV11-3	.	TRBJ2-1	TGTGCCAGCAGCTGGGGCCAAGGGGGCAATGAGCAGTTCTTC	CASSWGQGGNEQFF
.	TRBV28	.	TRBJ2-3	TGTGCCAGCAGCTCCCTAGCGCCAGATACGCAGTATTTT	CASSSLAPDTQYF
TRBD1	TRBV28	.	TRBJ1-2	TGTGCCAGCAGTCAAGGGGGCGGTTCCCTTTATGGCTACACCTTC	CASSQGGGSLYGYTF
TRBD1	TRBV5-6	.	TRBJ1-3	TGTGCCAGCAGCGGAGGGACAGGGGGACTCCTCTCTGGAAACACCATATATTTT	CASSGGTGGLLSGNTIYF
.	TRBV6-1	.	TRBJ1-2	TGTGCCAGCAGTGAAGCAGGGTGGGGCACGAATGGCTACACCTTC	CASSEAGWGTNGYTF
TRBD1	TRBV5-1	.	TRBJ1-4	TGCGCCAGCAGCTTGGGAGGGACAGCAACTAATGAAAAACTGTTTTTT	CASSLGGTATNEKLFF
.	TRBV29-1	.	TRBJ2-3	TGCAGCGTTGAACCAGGTACAGATACGCAGTATTTT	CSVEPGTDTQYF
.	TRBV2	.	TRBJ2-7	TGTGCCAGCAGTGTCCCCGGGGCAGGAGGGGACGAGCAGTACTTC	CASSVPGAGGDEQYF
.	TRBV5-5	.	TRBJ1-1	TGTGCCAGCAGCTCCCTCCCGACACTTATGAACACTGAAGCTTTCTTT	CASSSLPTLMNTEAFF
TRBD1	TRBV9	.	TRBJ2-7	TGTGCCAGCAGCGTAGGACAGGGACCCTACGAGCAGTACTTC	CASSVGQGPYEQYF
.	TRBV19	few	TRBJ1-2	TGTGCCAGTAGTACTACAGGTTTGGAGAGGTATGGCTACACCTTC	CASSTTGLERYGYTF
TRBD2	TRBV5-1	.	TRBJ2-3	TGCGCCACCGGACTAGCGGGGGCTAGCACAGATACGCAGTATTTT	CATGLAGASTDTQYF
TRBD1	TRBV2	.	TRBJ1-5	TGTGCCAGCAGTAAAGACAGGGCCAATCAGCCCCAGCATTTT	CASSKDRANQPQHF
TRBD1	TRBV3-1/TRBV3-2	.	TRBJ2-1	TGTGCCAGCAGCCAAGATCTCCCGGGACAGGCTAACAATGAGCAGTTCTTC	CASSQDLPGQANNEQFF
TRBD1	TRBV19	.	TRBJ1-1	TGTGCCAGTACCTCACAGGGGTCGGCTGAAGCTTTCTTT	CASTSQGSAEAFF
.	TRBV30	once	TRBJ2-7	TGTGCCTGGAACCCGGGTGGGTACGAGCAGTACTTC	CAWNPGGYEQYF
.	TRBV6-5	.	TRBJ1-3	TGTGCCAGCAGGAGAGACAACACTGGAAACACCATATATTTT	CASRRDNTGNTIYF
.	TRBV5-1	.	TRBJ2-3	TGCGCCAGCAGCTTGGTTCCACGGGATACGCAGTATTTT	CASSLVPRDTQYF
.	TRBV19	.	TRBJ2-1	TGTGCCAGTAGTATAGCATATGAGCAGTTCTTC	CASSIAYEQFF